This TCR beta chain was sequenced for a study of T cell responses to AZD1222 COVID-19 vaccine (dated by TCRdb to about 2021). Regarding the study in general: A total of approximately 240 trial participants underwent TCR sequencing, of whom 207 received two doses of AZD1222 and roughly 25 received two doses of the MenACWY control vaccine. Trial participants were enrolled by age into subgroups of 18-55, 56-69 and 70-plus years, and roughly 150, 30 and 60 TCR-sequenced participants, respectively, were included in these subgroups. Study-wide findings and limitations: Because no samples from the day 14 peak response were available, repertoires could be characterized only after the peak T cell response. Conclusions about previously exposed vaccinees are limited, since just five to seven AZD1222 recipients were seropositive for SARS-CoV-2 at baseline. Spike-specific TCR breadth and depth rose significantly after two AZD1222 doses compared with day 0 and with MenACWY recipients. The 56-69-year group was small, and its depth increase did not reach significance, likely because of low power. The whole spike protein was spanned by vaccine-associated CD4 TCRs, and dominant responses were seen in regions 160-218 and 743-854. Participants were mostly white British, with more females than males. The authors suggested clonal diversity may have been underestimated. Reportedly, almost half of the unique spike-specific TCRs recognized epitopes lying outside the regions that are mutated in the B.1.351 and B.1.1.7 variants.

Comment on this clone: Its binding antigen is unknown. No clone much larger than this one lies a single base away; base qualities are absent.

The CDR3 regions of human TCRbeta chains were analyzed by immunosequencing. The source study handled its data this way. Repertoire TCRs were checked for matches against a reference library of SARS-CoV-2-specific TCRs that had been generated using the MIRA antigen-specificity platform. Breadth meant the fraction of unique TCRs that were SARS-CoV-2-associated, whereas depth meant the fraction of total T cells that were SARS-CoV-2-associated. Using the MIRA data, each spike-specific TCR was mapped to the spike region that the TCR reacts to and placed in a CD4 or CD8 class. Log10-transformed breadth and depth values were compared by one-way ANOVA with Sidak's multiple comparisons tests. TCRdb obtained this table from immuneACCESS and retained in-frame rearrangements with V and J assigned. These tables miss some clones; where compared with another copy, unresolved V genes account for less than half of the shortfall, and the remainder is unexplained. The DNA was the basis for D and trimming; V, J and clone size are from that table. Within this sample are over 35,000 clones, with about four fifths of them counted one time only. Of the sample, less than 25% is held by the ten largest clones.

In the paper's terms, the time point label means: about 28 days (+/-7) after the second vaccine dose. The label giving this sample's treatment or condition can be read as: meningococcal conjugate vaccine given as trial control. Vaccinee samples came from UK trials COV001 and COV002, including a single-blind randomized controlled phase 2/3 trial of AZD1222 (ChAdOx1 nCoV-19) in healthy adults. For TCRbeta chain sequencing, PBMC samples were collected from trial participants at day 0 and at day 28 after the second dose. According to the germline V gene (reference sequence), CDR1 reads GTSNPN and CDR2 reads SVGIG. From the cysteine up to the phenylalanine, the CDR3 has a length of 15 residues. This entry keeps only the CDR3 DNA: 45 bases, framed from base 1. V was cut back by 3 bases and J by 4 bases, leaving a gap of 16 bases between them.

The sequence came from an adult who received the MenACWY meningococcal vaccine as a control. This specimen consisted of peripheral blood, obtained 28 days after the second dose of the MenACWY control vaccine. The chain is made from TRBV30 and TRBJ1-5; 5 matching bases give a weak D call of TRBD1. The CDR3 protein is CAWSGGLLPNQPQHF. The DNA is as follows: TGTGCCTGGAGCGGGGGACTCCTTCCGAATCAGCCCCAGCATTTT.